The clone carrying this TCR beta chain occurred many times. Antigen unknown. This record comes from a study of blood T cells in healthy people across ages. Study findings and constraints: More naive CD4+ cells and higher diversity marked long-lived donors relative to aged donors.

This CDR3 has 13 residues. CDR1 and CDR2 from the germline V gene are SGHTA and FQGNSA. V was pared by 5 bases and J by 3 bases, with 8 bases between. A second 7 to 11 cycle PCR used barcoded and J-beta primers. Every sample returned 2.5 million or more CDR3-containing paired-end reads. TCRdb reprocessed the 5' RACE reads with MiXCR, giving one entry per CDR3 protein. The data show approximately 1,100,000 distinct CDR3 sequences, with 45% seen just once and over 15% held by the top ten. Sequencing used blood. J is TRBJ2-1 and V is TRBV7-2; D call uncertain. The clonotype was recovered from a woman aged 60-70 years in good health. CDR3 region: CASSPPLYNEQFF. CDR3 nucleotide sequence: TGTGCCAGCAGCCCACCCCTCTACAATGAGCAGTTCTTC. Variable domain in full (rest from reference TRBV7-2 and TRBJ2-1): GAGVSQSPSNKVTEKGKDVELRCDPISGHTALYWYRQSLGQGLEFLIYFQGNSAPDKSGLPSDRFSAERTGGSVSTLTIQRTQQEDSAVYLCASSPPLYNEQFFGPGTRLTVL.